Following are 32 T cell receptor beta chains from one sample sequenced in a study of early T cells in non-severe SARS-CoV-2 infection. Each CDR3 protein is one row after TCRdb ran MiXCR on the 5' RACE reads. The table records 60,000 to 70,000 distinct CDR3 sequences, approximately 9% of them present only once. Material for sequencing was whole blood. These receptors all come from an adult who was a healthcare worker with PCR-confirmed SARS-CoV-2 infection or an uninfected control (not recorded which).

The chain combines TRBV24-1 with TRBJ1-1, with D possibly matching TRBD1 (5 bases). There are 13 residues in the CDR3. V was clipped by 3 bases and J by 4 bases, with 8 bases between them. From germline, CDR1 is KGHDR and CDR2 SFDVKD. Here the CDR3 reads CATSDRGGTEAFF. The CDR3 DNA sequence: TGTGCCACCAGTGATCGGGGGGGCACTGAAGCTTTCTTT.

As concerns this clonotype: One end of the junction does not line up with germline, which may come from a read error. The V call is TRBV4-2, the J call TRBJ2-1; D is possibly TRBD1 (5 bases). Germline V lookup: CDR1 LGHNA, CDR2 YNFKEQ. The CDR3 runs 14 residues. The CDR3 region is CVSSLSDRNNEQFF. The DNA of the CDR3 is TGTGTCAGCAGCCTATCAGACAGAAACAATGAGCAGTTCTTC.

The chain uses TRBV5-1 and TRBJ2-4; TRBD1 agrees at 10 bases. This CDR3 has 15 amino acids. V dropped 4 bases and J dropped 8; count of bases not matched to a gene: 9. Germline V lookup: CDR1 SGHRS, CDR2 YFSETQ. The DNA of the CDR3 is TGCGCCAGCAGCATGCGGGGACAGGGGAGGGACATTCAGTACTTC. This gives the protein CASSMRGQGRDIQYF.

V and J are TRBV13 and TRBJ2-1, with 9 bases fitting TRBD1. Germline CDR1 PRHDT, CDR2 FYEKMQ (reference sequence). Trimming at V came to 4 bases and at J to 9 bases, leaving 16 bases not matched to a gene. The CDR3 consists of 17 residues. The CDR3 is CASSSTFWTGAEIEQFF. The DNA for the CDR3 is TGTGCCAGCAGCTCCACCTTTTGGACAGGGGCGGAGATTGAGCAGTTCTTC. The variable domain in full, completed from reference TRBV13 and TRBJ2-1, reads AAGVIQSPRHLIKEKRETATLKCYPIPRHDTVYWYQQGPGQDPQFLISFYEKMQSDKGSIPDRFSAQQFSDYHSELNMSSLELGDSALYFCASSSTFWTGAEIEQFFGPGTRLTVL.

V gene TRBV30 combines with J gene TRBJ2-1, with 11 bases aligning to TRBD2. V trimming: 4 bases; J trimming: 8 bases; junction bases outside the gene matches: 4. CDR1 and CDR2 (germline): GTSNPN, SVGIG (reference sequence). The CDR3 is made up of 13 amino acids. This CDR3 reads CAWNSGRVDEQFF. The CDR3 DNA sequence: TGTGCCTGGAATAGCGGGAGGGTGGATGAGCAGTTCTTC.

This clonotype was recorded many times. The V call is TRBV28, the J call TRBJ1-1; possibly TRBD1 for D (6 bases). Trimming removed 6 bases from V and 12 bases from J, with 23 bases in between. The CDR3 contains 14 residues. Germline V gene sequence: CDR1 MDHEN, CDR2 SYDVKM. The CDR3 region is CASRDSGGRSRTFF. In DNA, the CDR3 is TGTGCCAGCAGAGATAGTGGGGGGCGCAGTAGGACTTTCTTT.

This chain joins TRBV6-5 and TRBJ2-3; TRBD2 is a possible D gene (5 bases). CDR1 and CDR2 from the germline V gene are MNHEY and SVGAGI. Trimming cost V 9 bases and J 7 bases, with 14 bases left between them. The CDR3 extends over 12 amino acids. This CDR3 reads CASRGGEYTQYF. CDR3 in DNA: TGTGCCAGTCGTGGAGGCGAATATACGCAGTATTTT.

This clonotype was counted a few times. The chain combines TRBV7-3 with TRBJ2-2, with D perhaps matching TRBD2 (5 bases). The germline V gene has CDR1 SGHTA and CDR2 FQGTGA. There are 15 residues in the CDR3. V dropped 5 bases and J dropped 4 bases, with 14 bases sitting between them. CDR3 in DNA: TGTGCCAGCAGCCCCCAACTAGGAGGCACCGGGGAGCTGTTTTTT. As protein: CASSPQLGGTGELFF.

This clonotype was counted a few times. The chain is built from TRBV11-3 and TRBJ2-3; no clear D gene. This CDR3 contains 14 residues. Germline CDR1 reads SGHNT; CDR2 reads YENEEA. The V end was cut by 5 bases, the J end by 6 bases, with 15 bases between. The CDR3 here is CASSRRRPPDTQYF. The CDR3 nucleotides are TGTGCCAGCAGCCGACGACGTCCTCCGGATACGCAGTATTTT.

This clonotype was observed a few times. The CDR3 sequence is CASSIGGDVGRRGEQFF. For the CDR3, the DNA is TGTGCCAGTAGTATAGGAGGGGACGTGGGACGGAGGGGTGAGCAGTTCTTC. This sequence joins TRBV19 and TRBJ2-1; tentative D call: TRBD2 (6 bases). V was clipped by 1 base and J by 9 bases, with 22 bases between them. The CDR3 runs to 17 residues. Germline-derived CDR1 and CDR2 are LNHDA and SQIVND (reference sequence).

The chain links TRBV29-1 to TRBJ2-2, with 8 bases fitting TRBD1. Trimming at V came to 1 base and at J to 7 bases, leaving 11 bases not matched to a gene. CDR3 length: 16 residues. Germline V gives CDR1 SQVTM, CDR2 ANQGSEA. CDR3 nucleotide sequence: TGCAGCGTTGAAGCCGGGACAGGCCTCCTTGGCGGGGAGCTGTTTTTT. Its protein is CSVEAGTGLLGGELFF.

This clonotype has more than one count but fewer than ten. This rearrangement joins TRBV9 to TRBJ1-6, with a possible D match to TRBD1 (5 bases). The germline V and J ends were trimmed by 0 bases and 5 bases, with 6 bases remaining between them. The germline gives CDR1 SGDLS, CDR2 YYNGEE. This CDR3 has 14 amino acids. The CDR3 protein is CASSVGQNNSPLHF. The CDR3 nucleotides are TGTGCCAGCAGCGTAGGACAGAATAATTCACCCCTCCACTTT.

This clonotype was found a few times. The V gene is TRBV20-1, the J gene TRBJ1-5; a possible D gene is TRBD1 (5 bases). V shed 0 bases and J shed 1 base, with 19 bases lying between them. The germline V gene encodes CDR1 DFQATT and CDR2 SNEGSKA (reference sequence). The CDR3 runs 18 residues. The CDR3 DNA reads TGCAGTGCTAGAGATTATCAAGGGGCAGTGGGGAGCAATCAGCCCCAGCATTTT. Protein product: CSARDYQGAVGSNQPQHF.

Only a few counts were recorded for this clonotype. The V and J genes are TRBV7-2 and TRBJ1-5; tentative D call: TRBD1 (5 bases). With 5 bases removed from V and 4 bases from J, the gap between germline ends came to 18 bases. CDR3 length equals 16 residues. Germline lookup yields CDR1 SGHTA and CDR2 FQGNSA. CDR3 sequence (DNA): TGTGCCAGCAGCCAAGGTGCCGGGGGAGGAAATCAGCCCCAGCATTTT. Protein: CASSQGAGGGNQPQHF.

This clonotype was observed a handful of times. The chain is built from TRBV28 and TRBJ1-3; D remains ambiguous. The CDR3 spans 16 residues. V lost 2 bases and J lost 1, with 12 bases in between. Germline V gene lookup returns CDR1 MDHEN and CDR2 SYDVKM. The CDR3 region is CASSLGWRESGNTIYF. The CDR3 DNA follows: TGTGCCAGCAGTTTAGGCTGGCGAGAGTCTGGAAACACCATATATTTT.

This clonotype was seen ten or more times. The chain combines TRBV12-3 or TRBV12-4 with TRBJ2-1; the D is unclear. CDR3 length: 13 residues. Trimming took 1 base from V and 4 from J, leaving 5 bases between them. DNA of the CDR3: TGTGCCAGCAGTTTAGTTGGGTACAATGAGCAGTTCTTC. The encoded protein is CASSLVGYNEQFF.

The genes are TRBV12-5 and TRBJ2-1; the D gene is possibly TRBD2 (6 bases). Trimming pared 5 bases from V and 6 bases from J, leaving 11 bases between. Germline V gene data show CDR1 as LGHNT and CDR2 as FRNRAP. This CDR3 spans 13 amino acids. The CDR3 sequence is CASGPDYPNEQFF. CDR3 bases: TGTGCTAGTGGTCCGGACTATCCCAATGAGCAGTTCTTC.

This clonotype was picked up many times. The chain employs TRBV10-2 and TRBJ2-5; D is uncertain. Trimming shortened V by 6 bases and J by 5 bases, and 13 bases separated the two germline ends. The germline V gene encodes CDR1 WSHSY and CDR2 SAAADI. The CDR3 runs 13 residues. The CDR3 loop is CASSLLRSETQYF. CDR3 in DNA: TGCGCCAGCAGCCTACTAAGGTCGGAGACCCAGTACTTC.

At least ten counts were recorded for this clonotype. The chain joins TRBV20-1 to TRBJ2-7; the match to TRBD1 covers 8 bases. This CDR3 contains 15 residues. The ends lost 5 bases at V and 3 bases at J; junction bases unmatched: 12. Germline CDR1 is DFQATT and CDR2 is SNEGSKA (reference sequence). The CDR3 DNA follows: TGCAGTGCTTTACCCGGGACAGGTCTCTACTACGAGCAGTACTTC. Its protein is CSALPGTGLYYEQYF.

Of note for this clonotype: This could be a read error, since a much larger clone is one nucleotide away. The rearrangement joins TRBV19 to TRBJ2-2, with D tentatively TRBD2 (6 bases). This CDR3 contains 16 residues. CDR1 is LNHDA, CDR2 SQIVND, per germline (reference sequence). CDR3 bases: TGTGCCTGTAGGTATAGCGGTTCTACGAACACCGGGGAGCTGTTTTTT. Protein: CACRYSGSTNTGELFF.

This clonotype was recorded many times. The chain employs TRBV20-1 and TRBJ2-2; perhaps D is TRBD1 or TRBD2 (5 bases each). Germline values: CDR1 DFQATT, CDR2 SNEGSKA (reference sequence). V was clipped by 0 bases and J by 3 bases, with 8 bases between them. The CDR3 sequence is 14 residues long. In DNA form, the CDR3 reads TGCAGTGCTAGAGACTCGGGACACACCGGGGAGCTGTTTTTT. This sequence encodes CSARDSGHTGELFF.

The rearrangement links TRBV12-3 or TRBV12-4 to TRBJ2-3, with 13 bases lining up with TRBD2. V trimming: 6 bases; J trimming: 4 bases; junction bases outside the gene matches: 7. The CDR3 consists of 16 residues. The CDR3 sequence is CASSLGTSGAPDTQYF. CDR3 coding DNA: TGTGCCAGCAGCCTAGGGACTAGCGGGGCGCCAGATACGCAGTATTTT.

CDR3 bases: TGCGCCAGCAGCTCCCCCTCCGGGCCTGGGGGGACCTACGAGCAGTACTTC. This sequence encodes CASSSPSGPGGTYEQYF. The rearrangement uses TRBV5-1 and TRBJ2-7; a possible D gene is TRBD2 (6 bases). Germline V lookup: CDR1 SGHRS, CDR2 YFSETQ. V lost 3 bases to trimming and J lost 2 bases, with 21 bases between them. The length of the CDR3 is 17 residues.

The V call is TRBV29-1, the J call TRBJ2-7, with 7 bases fitting TRBD2. The V and J ends lost 7 bases and 7 bases, in that order; junction bases with no gene match: 19. The germline gives CDR1 SQVTM, CDR2 ANQGSEA. This CDR3 has 15 amino acids. CDR3 region: CSGVRDAGELREQYF. CDR3 sequence (DNA): TGCAGCGGTGTCCGGGACGCGGGAGAGTTGAGGGAGCAGTACTTC.

This clonotype was counted ten times or more. The chain recombines TRBV20-1 with TRBJ2-7, with 8 bases lining up with TRBD1. Trimming at V came to 0 bases and at J to 0 bases, leaving 4 bases not matched to a gene. In germline, CDR1 is DFQATT, CDR2 SNEGSKA (reference sequence). This CDR3 spans 15 amino acids. The CDR3 sequence: CSARDGTGGSYEQYF. CDR3 DNA: TGCAGTGCTAGAGATGGAACAGGGGGCTCCTACGAGCAGTACTTC.

This clonotype was seen a few times. The chain links TRBV12-3 or TRBV12-4 to TRBJ2-1; TRBD2 matches 11 bases. The CDR3 is 16 residues long. J was trimmed by 1 base and V by 2 bases; bases with no gene match: 1. The CDR3: CASSLTSGRSYNEQFF. In DNA, the CDR3 is TGTGCCAGCAGTTTAACTAGCGGGAGATCCTACAATGAGCAGTTCTTC.

This clonotype was counted between two and nine times. The chain is built from TRBV5-1 and TRBJ2-1; 9 nucleotides match TRBD2. With 3 bases clipped from V and 2 bases from J, the junction kept 3 bases outside the gene matches. Germline CDR1 is SGHRS and CDR2 is YFSETQ. The CDR3 is made up of 15 amino acids. CDR3 sequence reads: CASSSTSGAYNEQFF. CDR3 in DNA: TGCGCCAGCAGCTCGACTAGCGGAGCCTACAATGAGCAGTTCTTC.

In this sample, this clonotype turned up many times. The chain's CDR3 is CASSLAHRGSQPQHF. The CDR3 DNA reads TGTGCCAGCAGCTTAGCGCACAGGGGAAGTCAGCCCCAGCATTTT. The V call is TRBV7-2, the J call TRBJ1-5; 7 bases align to TRBD1. The ends lost 0 bases at V and 6 bases at J; junction bases unmatched: 5. The germline V gene has CDR1 SGHTA and CDR2 FQGNSA. The CDR3 contains 15 residues.

This clonotype has a count of ten or more. The gene calls are TRBV11-2 and TRBJ2-7, with no clear D. V was cut by 2 bases and J by 4 bases, with 3 bases left in between. There are 11 residues in the CDR3. Germline V gene lookup returns CDR1 SGHAT and CDR2 FQNNGV. The chain's CDR3 is CASSLYYEQYF. The CDR3 DNA sequence: TGTGCCAGCAGCTTATATTACGAGCAGTACTTC.

In this sample, this clonotype turned up a few times. V usage is TRBV18 and J usage is TRBJ1-1; 8 bases match TRBD1. CDR1 and CDR2 from the germline V gene are KGHSH and LQKENI. The CDR3 consists of 11 residues. The V gene end was trimmed by 4 bases and the J gene end by 10 bases; junction bases not matched to a gene: 2. The CDR3 loop is CASSQQGGAFF. The CDR3 region has the DNA TGTGCCAGCTCACAACAGGGGGGAGCTTTCTTT.

The chain links TRBV7-9 to TRBJ2-1, with TRBD1 matching 9 bases. Germline loops: CDR1 SEHNR, CDR2 FQNEAQ (reference sequence). Unmatched junction bases numbered 4, after V lost 5 bases and J lost 8 bases. The CDR3 is 13 amino acids. Written as DNA, the CDR3 is TGTGCCAGCAGCCAACAGGGGGCAGATGAGCAGTTCTTC. The encoded protein is CASSQQGADEQFF.

The chain combines TRBV7-8 with TRBJ2-2, with D unclear. The germline V gene encodes CDR1 SGHVS and CDR2 FQNEAQ. This CDR3 is 16 amino acids long. Trimming removed 2 bases at V and 5 bases at J, with 15 bases between. CDR3 loop: CASSLFAGVGTGELFF. CDR3 DNA: TGTGCCAGCAGCTTATTTGCTGGGGTAGGAACCGGGGAGCTGTTTTTT.